This TCR beta chain was identified during a study of T-cell memory formation after mild COVID-19. As for the study in general: For the most part, TCR clusters were specific to one donor. Points from the study as a whole: A balance of CD4 and CD8 characterized clones contracting day 15 to 85, whereas later expanders leaned CD4+.

This clonotype was detected a few times. Its antigen is still unknown. Germline V gene lookup returns CDR1 LGHDT and CDR2 YNNKEL (reference sequence). The ends were cut back, 0 bases at V and 8 bases at J, with 17 bases in the middle. The CDR3 covers 15 residues. 5'RACE with constant-segment primers built TCRalpha and TCRbeta cDNA libraries with UMIs. TCRdb redid the calling of the 5' RACE reads with MiXCR, one entry per CDR3 protein. The sample holds 270,000 or so distinct CDR3 sequences, around 17% seen once. The clonotype was recovered from a man between 18 and 35 years old who had mild COVID-19 (a few samples of this study predate the infection). Cell type and time point are not known. This chain uses TRBV3-1 with TRBJ2-7, with D perhaps matching TRBD1 (6 bases). What was sequenced was PBMCs or a T cell subset sorted from them (not recorded which). The CDR3 protein is CASSQEGVRDRKQYF. CDR3 nucleotides: TGTGCCAGCAGCCAAGAAGGGGTCCGCGACAGGAAGCAGTACTTC.